This T cell receptor beta chain derives from a study of Ad26.COV2.S vaccination and SARS-CoV-2 variants. Study-level results: Responses of spike-specific T cells (both CD8+ and CD4+) reportedly showed substantial breadth after vaccination.

Trimming stripped 0 bases from V and 5 bases from J, with 14 bases between. The germline gives CDR1 MGHRA, CDR2 YSYEKL. This CDR3 contains 15 residues. Stated treatment: some 20 received Ad26.COV2.S at low or high dose, single or two shots; several received placebo; per-sample allocation not given. Vaccine and placebo recipients were sampled on day 63 after the first injection. A Boston adult aged 18-55 years was the donor. This vaccine is an Ad26 vector that expresses the Wuhan-strain SARS-CoV-2 spike. This clone was seen more than once but under ten times. Its target is not known. TCRdb's table, derived via immunoSEQ multiplex PCR, lists solely in-frame clones and lacks some. The sample shows roughly 300,000 clones, 80% to 90% of them seen only once.

Sequenced here: peripheral blood, sampled in a trial of Ad26.COV2.S vaccine versus placebo. The chain links TRBV4-1 to TRBJ2-7; weak D call: TRBD1 (5 bases). This clonotype originated in a person aged 18-60 years who received the Ad26.COV2.S COVID-19 vaccine or a placebo. The chain's CDR3 is CASSQENRKDDEQYF. The CDR3 DNA follows: TGCGCCAGCAGCCAAGAGAACAGGAAAGACGACGAGCAGTACTTC.